This TCR beta chain was profiled in a study of blood T cell repertoires in COVID-19. The overall study: PBMCs, B-cell-depleted T cells, or T cells were the source of the cDNA or gDNA that made up the material.

Followed over time, Seattle patients had been enrolled while infection was active. The CDR3 consists of 14 residues. Unmatched junction bases numbered 4, after V lost 6 bases and J lost 2 bases. Germline assignment: CDR1 WNHNN and CDR2 SYGVQD (reference sequence). Per the original methods: Amplification of reference gene primers was used by the study to estimate nucleated cell counts. Clones were sequenced by immunoSEQ multiplex PCR, and TCRdb holds only the in-frame ones, with some missing. V, J and clone size reflect that table, while D and trimming were determined from the DNA. The sample lists around 100,000 clones; approximately 79% were seen once.

The gene calls are TRBV10-1 and TRBJ2-7; TRBD2 matches at 10 bases. Sequencing was carried out using peripheral blood. This clonotype originated in an older man with COVID-19, enrolled during active disease. This CDR3 reads CASRRLAGPYEQYF. DNA for the CDR3: TGCGCCAGCAGGAGACTAGCGGGTCCCTACGAGCAGTACTTC.